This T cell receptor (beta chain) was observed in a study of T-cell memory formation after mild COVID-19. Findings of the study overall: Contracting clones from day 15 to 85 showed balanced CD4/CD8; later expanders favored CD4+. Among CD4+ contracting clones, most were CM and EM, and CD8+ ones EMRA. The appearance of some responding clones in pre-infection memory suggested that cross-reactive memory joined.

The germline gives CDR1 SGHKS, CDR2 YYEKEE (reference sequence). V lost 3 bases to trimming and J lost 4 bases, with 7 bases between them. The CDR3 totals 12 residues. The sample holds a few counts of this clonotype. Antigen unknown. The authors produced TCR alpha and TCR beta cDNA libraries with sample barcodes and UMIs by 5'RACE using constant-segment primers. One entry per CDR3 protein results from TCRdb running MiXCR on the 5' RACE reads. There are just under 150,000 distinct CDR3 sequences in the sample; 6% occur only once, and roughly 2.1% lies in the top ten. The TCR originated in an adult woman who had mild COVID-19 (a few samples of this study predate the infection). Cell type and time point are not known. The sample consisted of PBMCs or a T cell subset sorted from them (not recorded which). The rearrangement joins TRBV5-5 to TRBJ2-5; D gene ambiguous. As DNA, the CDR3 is TGTGCCAGCAGCTATTCAGCAGAGACCCAGTACTTC. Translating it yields CASSYSAETQYF.